The 3 T cell receptor beta chains below come from one sample, sequenced in a study of T cells expressing NK-cell markers. From the 5' RACE reads, TCRdb lists one entry per CDR3 protein and no DNA. The repertoire table contains about 550,000 distinct CDR3 sequences. Material: blood T cells: a sorted CD56 or NKG2C T cell subset, CD4+ or CD8+ T cells, or bulk PBMC T cells (not recorded which). The receptors were gathered from a man aged 18 to 29 in good health.

The chain has TRBV4-1 and TRBJ1-6; TCRdb names TRBD1, which stays unverified in the absence of DNA. The CDR3 is 14 residues long. Germline V gives CDR1 MGHRA, CDR2 YSYEKL. CDR3 sequence reads: CASSQGTESSPLHF.

The chain uses TRBV7-7 and TRBJ2-7; TCRdb gives TRBD1 as the D gene, but with no DNA this cannot be confirmed. The CDR3 has 16 residues. From germline, CDR1 is SSHAT and CDR2 FNYEAQ (reference sequence). CDR3 region: CASSFQQGAKSYEQYF.

The V call is TRBV9, the J call TRBJ2-2; the D call of TRBD2 rests on TCRdb alone, since no DNA is present to check it. Germline values: CDR1 SGDLS, CDR2 YYNGEE. CDR3 length: 15 amino acids. The CDR3 protein is CASSPRGTFTGELFF.